What follows are 2 T cell receptor beta chains derived from one specimen sequenced in a study of regulatory T cells in long-lasting Graves disease. The time point was: newly diagnosed GD, antithyroid drugs for less than 3 months. TCR sequences were obtained from RNA taken from PBMCs. Construction of the TCR beta libraries employed iRepertoire HTBI primers in conjunction with Arm-PCR of CDR3 regions. TCRdb analysed the multiplex PCR reads with MiXCR anew, one entry per CDR3 protein. The repertoire consists of about 530,000 distinct CDR3 sequences, with roughly 16% occurring once and the leading ten covering around 25%. These data were also reused for a study on T cells in Graves' hyperthyroidism and ophthalmopathy.

The sequencing used peripheral blood mononuclear cells (PBMCs), collected at new diagnosis, from a patient treated with antithyroid drugs. These receptors were taken from a middle-aged woman with Graves disease.

The sample holds many counts of this clonotype. V gene TRBV19 combines with J gene TRBJ1-1; maybe TRBD1 (5 bases). CDR3 length: 14 residues. The V gene's germline CDR1 is LNHDA and CDR2 SQIVND (reference sequence). Trimming cost V 7 bases and J 1 base, with 13 bases left between them. The chain's CDR3 is CASTPGLPNTEAFF. In DNA, the CDR3 is TGTGCCAGTACCCCGGGACTTCCGAACACTGAAGCTTTCTTT.

This clonotype has at least ten counts. The chain combines TRBV2 with TRBJ1-6; TRBD1 agrees at 9 bases. The CDR3 is made up of 15 amino acids. Germline-derived CDR1 and CDR2 are SNHLY and FYNNEI. CDR3 region: CATGQGSSYNSPLHF. CDR3 DNA sequence: TGTGCAACCGGACAGGGGAGCTCCTATAATTCACCCCTCCACTTT.